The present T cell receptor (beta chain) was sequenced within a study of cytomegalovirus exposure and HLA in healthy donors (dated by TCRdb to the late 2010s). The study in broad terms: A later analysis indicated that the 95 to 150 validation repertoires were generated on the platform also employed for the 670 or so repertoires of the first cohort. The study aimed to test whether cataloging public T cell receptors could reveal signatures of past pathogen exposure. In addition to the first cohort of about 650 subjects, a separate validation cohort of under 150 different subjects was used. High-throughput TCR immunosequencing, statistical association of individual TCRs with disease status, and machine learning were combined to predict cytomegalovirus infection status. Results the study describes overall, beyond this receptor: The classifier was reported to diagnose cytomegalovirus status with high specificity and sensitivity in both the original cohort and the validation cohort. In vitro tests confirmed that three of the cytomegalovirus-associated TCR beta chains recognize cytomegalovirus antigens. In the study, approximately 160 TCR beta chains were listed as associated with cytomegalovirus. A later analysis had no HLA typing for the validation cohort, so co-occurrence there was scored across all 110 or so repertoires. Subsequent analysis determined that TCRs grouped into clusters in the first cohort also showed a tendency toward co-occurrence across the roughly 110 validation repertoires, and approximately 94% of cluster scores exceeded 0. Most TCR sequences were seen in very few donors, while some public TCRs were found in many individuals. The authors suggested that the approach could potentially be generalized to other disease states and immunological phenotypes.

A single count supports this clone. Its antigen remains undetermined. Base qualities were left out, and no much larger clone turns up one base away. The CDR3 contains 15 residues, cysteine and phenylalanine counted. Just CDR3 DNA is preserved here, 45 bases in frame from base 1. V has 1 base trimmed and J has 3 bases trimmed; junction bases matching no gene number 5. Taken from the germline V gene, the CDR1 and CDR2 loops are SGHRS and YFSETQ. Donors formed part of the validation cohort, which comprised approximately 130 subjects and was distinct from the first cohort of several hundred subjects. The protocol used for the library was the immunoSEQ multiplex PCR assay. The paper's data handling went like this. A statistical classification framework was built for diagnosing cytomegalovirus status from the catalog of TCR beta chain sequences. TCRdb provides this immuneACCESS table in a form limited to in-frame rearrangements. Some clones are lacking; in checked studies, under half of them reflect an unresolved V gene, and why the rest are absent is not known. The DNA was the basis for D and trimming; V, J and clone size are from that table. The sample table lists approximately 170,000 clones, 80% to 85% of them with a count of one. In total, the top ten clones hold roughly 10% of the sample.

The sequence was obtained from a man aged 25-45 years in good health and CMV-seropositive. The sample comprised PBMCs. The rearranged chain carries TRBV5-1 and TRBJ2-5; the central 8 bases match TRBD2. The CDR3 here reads CASSLPTGREETQYF. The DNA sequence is TGCGCCAGCAGCTTGCCCACCGGGAGGGAAGAGACCCAGTACTTC.